This TCR beta chain was captured in a study of Graves' ophthalmopathy and Graves' hyperthyroidism. This CDR3 has 15 residues. Per germline, CDR1 SGHTA and CDR2 FQGNSA. V was clipped by 5 bases and J by 0 bases, with 13 bases between them. Eligible hyperthyroidism cases comprised new diagnoses of under 2 months' duration in individuals aged 18 to 65. This clonotype has ten or more counts. Scientists amplified the TCR beta CDR3 regions from RNA transcripts. First-round RT-PCR relied on HTBI primers, and a second-round multiplex PCR came next. TCRdb fed the multiplex PCR reads into MiXCR, producing one record per CDR3 protein. The sample holds 350,000 to 450,000 distinct CDR3 sequences, more than 20% seen once.

This TCR came from a woman younger than 30 with stable Graves' hyperthyroidism. The sequencing input was peripheral blood. The gene calls are TRBV7-2 and TRBJ1-2, with D possibly matching TRBD1 (6 bases). The DNA for the CDR3 is TGTGCCAGCAGCCCACCGGACAGAACTAACTATGGCTACACCTTC. Translated, it gives CASSPPDRTNYGYTF.